These 14 T cell receptor beta chains were all obtained from the same sample, sequenced in a study of blood T cell repertoires in COVID-19. Clones were sequenced by immunoSEQ multiplex PCR, and TCRdb holds only the in-frame ones, with some missing. The table lists about 100,000 clones, around 92% of them singletons. Material for sequencing was peripheral blood. The receptors stem from a man aged 50 to 60 with active COVID-19.

The chain has TRBV6-6 and TRBJ2-1, with unresolved D. The CDR3 loop spans 16 amino acids. The germline V gene has CDR1 MNHNY and CDR2 SVGAGI (reference sequence). The V and J ends lost 0 bases and 4 bases respectively, with 13 bases between them. CDR3 nucleotides: TGTGCCAGCAGTTACTCTGCATGGCCTGAATACAATGAGCAGTTCTTC. Amino acids: CASSYSAWPEYNEQFF.

V and J are TRBV9 and TRBJ2-3, with D possibly TRBD2 on 7 matching bases. Germline CDR1 SGDLS, CDR2 YYNGEE. The CDR3 extends over 13 amino acids. V was trimmed by 3 bases and J by 4 bases, leaving 9 bases between them. CDR3 coding DNA: TGTGCCAGCAGCGAGGGGGGGGCAGATACGCAGTATTTT. Translated: CASSEGGADTQYF.

The chain recombines TRBV7-3 with TRBJ1-1; 8 positions agree with TRBD1. The CDR3 has 13 amino acids. Germline V lookup: CDR1 SGHTA, CDR2 FQGTGA. Germline trimming cut 5 bases from V and 4 bases from J; bases unmatched to any gene: 3. This CDR3 reads CASSQDRVTEAFF. CDR3 DNA: TGTGCCAGCAGCCAGGACAGGGTCACTGAAGCTTTCTTT.

The V call is TRBV2, the J call TRBJ2-5, with TRBD1 matching 9 bases. The germline V gene encodes CDR1 SNHLY and CDR2 FYNNEI. V trimming: 6 bases; J trimming: 1 base; junction bases outside the gene matches: 6. The CDR3 has 15 amino acids. In DNA form, the CDR3 reads TGTGCCAGCAGCGTGGACAGGGGCCCCCAAGAGACCCAGTACTTC. Translating it yields CASSVDRGPQETQYF. Looking up the rest from reference TRBV2 and TRBJ2-5 gives the full variable domain: EPEVTQTPSHQVTQMGQEVILRCVPISNHLYFYWYRQILGQKVEFLVSFYNNEISEKSEIFDDQFSVERPDGSNFTLKIRSTKLEDSAMYFCASSVDRGPQETQYFGPGTRLLVL.

The chain recombines TRBV19 with TRBJ1-5, with a possible D match to TRBD1 (5 bases). The CDR3 extends over 14 amino acids. The ends were cut back, 3 bases at V and 2 bases at J, with 8 bases in the middle. Germline loops: CDR1 LNHDA, CDR2 SQIVND (reference sequence). The CDR3 sequence: CASSIQTGNQPQHF. DNA for the CDR3: TGTGCCAGTAGTATTCAGACAGGCAATCAGCCCCAGCATTTT.

The J gene is TRBJ2-1, the V gene TRBV24-1; 14 nucleotides line up with TRBD2. This CDR3 spans 17 amino acids. V shed 3 bases and J 7 bases; nucleotides not matched to a gene: 7. Germline-derived CDR1 and CDR2 are KGHDR and SFDVKD. CDR3 residues: CATSDAGLAGAINEQFF. In nucleotides, the CDR3 is TGTGCCACCAGTGATGCGGGACTAGCGGGAGCAATTAATGAGCAGTTCTTC.

The chain recombines TRBV7-2 with TRBJ1-1, with D maybe TRBD1 (5 bases). With 2 bases removed from V and 6 bases from J, the gap between germline ends came to 16 bases. The CDR3 totals 15 residues. Germline V gene data show CDR1 as SGHTA and CDR2 as FQGNSA. The CDR3 loop reads CASSLSPDPGAEAFF. The CDR3 DNA sequence: TGTGCCAGCAGCTTAAGCCCGGATCCGGGGGCTGAAGCTTTCTTT.

This sequence joins TRBV5-3 and TRBJ1-3; possible D gene TRBD1, 6 bases. TRBV5-3 is filed as an ORF, its function uncertain. V dropped 2 bases and J dropped 4 bases, with 13 bases sitting between them. The CDR3 sequence is 15 residues long. The CDR3 here is CARSLGRGNGNTIYF. CDR3 DNA sequence: TGTGCCAGAAGCTTAGGCAGGGGTAACGGAAACACCATATATTTT.

The chain combines TRBV6-5 with TRBJ2-7, with TRBD1 matching over 9 bases. Unmatched junction bases numbered 9, after V lost 2 bases and J lost 4 bases. This CDR3 spans 16 amino acids. Germline CDR1 MNHEY, CDR2 SVGAGI. The CDR3 nucleotides are TGTGCCAGCAGTTACCGCACCGGGACAGGGAATTACGAGCAGTACTTC. This gives the protein CASSYRTGTGNYEQYF.

The chain employs TRBV7-2 and TRBJ2-1; D uncertain. CDR1 SGHTA and CDR2 FQGNSA come from the germline V gene. Trimming left V 0 bases short and J 6 bases short, with 9 bases between. The CDR3 has 14 amino acids. CDR3 DNA: TGTGCCAGCAGCTTAGCGTTGGCCCGCAATGAGCAGTTCTTC. Residues: CASSLALARNEQFF.

The J gene is TRBJ1-5, the V gene TRBV27, with a tentative D call TRBD1 (5 bases). CDR3 size: 16 residues. The germline V gene encodes CDR1 MNHEY and CDR2 SMNVEV (reference sequence). V was shortened by 6 bases and J by 0 bases, with 15 bases between the two germline ends. CDR3 sequence reads: CASRLVGGVSNQPQHF. The CDR3 DNA reads TGTGCCAGCAGGCTCGTCGGGGGAGTTAGCAATCAGCCCCAGCATTTT.

V gene TRBV18 combines with J gene TRBJ1-4; D call uncertain. This CDR3 comprises 14 residues. V was pared by 3 bases and J by 3 bases, with 8 bases between. The V gene's germline CDR1 is KGHSH and CDR2 LQKENI. CDR3 loop: CASSPGGSNEKLFF. As DNA, the CDR3 is TGTGCCAGCTCACCCGGAGGGTCTAATGAAAAACTGTTTTTT.

The chain carries TRBV28 and TRBJ2-2, with D uncertain. The V gene's germline CDR1 is MDHEN and CDR2 SYDVKM. V lost 7 bases and J 0 bases, leaving 9 bases between the germline ends. The CDR3 is 14 amino acids. This CDR3 is CASNNSPNTGELFF. CDR3 nucleotides: TGTGCCAGCAATAATAGCCCGAACACCGGGGAGCTGTTTTTT.

The chain's CDR3 is CASSLREGNEQFF. The CDR3 bases are TGTGCCAGCAGTTTACGGGAAGGCAATGAGCAGTTCTTC. The chain employs TRBV28 and TRBJ2-1; D is possibly TRBD2 (5 bases). CDR3 length equals 13 residues. Looked up from germline, CDR1 is MDHEN and CDR2 is SYDVKM. V gave up 2 bases and J gave up 6 bases, with 8 bases separating them. The complete variable domain, with remaining parts taken from reference TRBV28 and TRBJ2-1, reads DVKVTQSSRYLVKRTGEKVFLECVQDMDHENMFWYRQDPGLGLRLIYFSYDVKMKEKGDIPEGYSVSREKKERFSLILESASTNQTSMYLCASSLREGNEQFFGPGTRLTVL.